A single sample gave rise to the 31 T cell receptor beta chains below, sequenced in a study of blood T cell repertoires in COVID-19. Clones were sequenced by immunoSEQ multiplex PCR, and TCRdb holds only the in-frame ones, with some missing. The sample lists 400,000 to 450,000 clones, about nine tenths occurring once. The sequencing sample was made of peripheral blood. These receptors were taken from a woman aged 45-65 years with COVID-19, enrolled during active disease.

This CDR3 reads CASSQQTGIGYGYTF. In DNA, the CDR3 is TGTGCCAGCAGCCAGCAGACAGGGATCGGCTATGGCTACACCTTC. This chain uses TRBV3-1 (or the pseudogene TRBV3-2) with TRBJ1-2, with TRBD1 matching over 7 bases. V lost 3 bases, J lost 4 bases, and 8 bases stayed unmatched. This CDR3 spans 15 amino acids. Per germline, CDR1 LGHDT and CDR2 YNNKEL (reference sequence).

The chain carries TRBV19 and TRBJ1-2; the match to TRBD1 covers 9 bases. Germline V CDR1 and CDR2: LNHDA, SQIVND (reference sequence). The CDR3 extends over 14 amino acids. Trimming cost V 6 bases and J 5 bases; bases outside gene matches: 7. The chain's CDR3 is CASSGTGISYGYTF. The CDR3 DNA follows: TGTGCCAGTAGCGGGACAGGGATCAGTTATGGCTACACCTTC.

The CDR3 region has the DNA TGTGCCATCGCCCCTCGAGACACTCCCTCTGGGGCCAACGTCCTGACTTTC. Its translation is CAIAPRDTPSGANVLTF. The V call is TRBV10-3, the J call TRBJ2-6, with no clear D. The CDR3 covers 17 residues. Trimming shortened V by 8 bases and J by 0 bases, and 17 bases separated the two germline ends. Germline loops: CDR1 ENHRY, CDR2 SYGVKD.

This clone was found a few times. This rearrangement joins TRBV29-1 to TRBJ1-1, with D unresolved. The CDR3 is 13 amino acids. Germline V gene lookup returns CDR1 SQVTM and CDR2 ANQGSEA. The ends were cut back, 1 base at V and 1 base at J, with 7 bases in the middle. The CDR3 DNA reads TGCAGCGTTGAAGCCCACAGGAACACTGAAGCTTTCTTT. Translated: CSVEAHRNTEAFF.

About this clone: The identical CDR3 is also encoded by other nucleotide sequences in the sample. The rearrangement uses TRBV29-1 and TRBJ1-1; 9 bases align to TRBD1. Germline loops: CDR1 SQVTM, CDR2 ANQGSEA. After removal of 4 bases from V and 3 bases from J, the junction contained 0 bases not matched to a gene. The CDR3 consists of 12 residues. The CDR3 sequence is CSVGQGDTEAFF. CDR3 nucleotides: TGCAGCGTTGGACAGGGGGACACTGAAGCTTTCTTT.

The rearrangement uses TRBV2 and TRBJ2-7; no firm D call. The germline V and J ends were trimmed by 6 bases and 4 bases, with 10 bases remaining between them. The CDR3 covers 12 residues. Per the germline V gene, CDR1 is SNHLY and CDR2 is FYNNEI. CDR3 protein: CASSLTEYEQYF. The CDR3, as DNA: TGTGCCAGCAGCCTTACAGAGTACGAGCAGTACTTC.

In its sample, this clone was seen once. The CDR3 sequence is CASSQFGGETGTGELFF. The CDR3 nucleotides are TGTGCCAGCAGCCAATTCGGGGGGGAGACGGGCACCGGGGAGCTGTTTTTT. J is TRBJ2-2 and V is TRBV3-1 (or the pseudogene TRBV3-2); 8 nucleotides match TRBD2. The germline V gene encodes CDR1 LGHDT and CDR2 YNNKEL (reference sequence). The CDR3 totals 17 residues. The ends lost 2 bases at V and 4 bases at J; junction bases unmatched: 9.

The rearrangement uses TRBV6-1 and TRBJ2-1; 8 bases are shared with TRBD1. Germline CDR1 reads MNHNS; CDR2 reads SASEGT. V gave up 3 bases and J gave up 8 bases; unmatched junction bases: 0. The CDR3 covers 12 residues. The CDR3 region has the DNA TGTGCCAGCAGTGAGACAGGGGATGAGCAGTTCTTC. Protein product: CASSETGDEQFF.

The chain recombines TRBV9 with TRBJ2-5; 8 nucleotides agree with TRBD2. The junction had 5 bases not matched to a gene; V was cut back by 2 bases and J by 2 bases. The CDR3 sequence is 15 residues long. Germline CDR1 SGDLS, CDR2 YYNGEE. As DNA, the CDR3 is TGTGCCAGCAGCGTTAGTGCGGGGGGTCAAGAGACCCAGTACTTC. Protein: CASSVSAGGQETQYF.

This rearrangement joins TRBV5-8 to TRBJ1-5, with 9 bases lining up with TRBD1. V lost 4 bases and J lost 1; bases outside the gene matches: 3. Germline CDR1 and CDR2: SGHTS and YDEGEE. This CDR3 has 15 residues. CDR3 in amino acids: CASSQGQGSNQPQHF. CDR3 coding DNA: TGTGCCAGCAGCCAGGGACAGGGAAGCAATCAGCCCCAGCATTTT.

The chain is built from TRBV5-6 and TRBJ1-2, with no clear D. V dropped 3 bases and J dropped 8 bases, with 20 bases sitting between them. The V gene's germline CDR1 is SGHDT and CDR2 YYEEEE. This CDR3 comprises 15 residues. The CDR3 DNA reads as TGTGCCAGCAGCTACGACGGAGCCAGCGACCGAGGCTACACCTTC. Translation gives CASSYDGASDRGYTF.

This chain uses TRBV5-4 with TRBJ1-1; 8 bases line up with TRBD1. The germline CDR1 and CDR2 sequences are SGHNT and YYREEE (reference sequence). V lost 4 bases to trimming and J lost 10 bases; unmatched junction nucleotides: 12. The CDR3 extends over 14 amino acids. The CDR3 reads CASSKTGDGSGAFF. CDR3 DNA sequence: TGTGCCAGCAGCAAGACAGGGGACGGTTCTGGAGCTTTCTTT.

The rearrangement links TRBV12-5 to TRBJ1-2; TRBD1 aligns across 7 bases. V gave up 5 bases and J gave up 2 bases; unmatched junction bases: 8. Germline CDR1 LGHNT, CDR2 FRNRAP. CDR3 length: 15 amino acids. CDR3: CASGLYRGVNYGYTF. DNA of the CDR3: TGTGCTAGTGGTCTATACAGGGGCGTAAACTATGGCTACACCTTC.

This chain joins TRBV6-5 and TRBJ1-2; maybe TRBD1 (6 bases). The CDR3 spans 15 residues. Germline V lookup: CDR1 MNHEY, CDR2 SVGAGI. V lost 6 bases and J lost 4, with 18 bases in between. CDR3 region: CASREAGDKGYGYTF. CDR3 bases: TGTGCCAGCAGAGAGGCAGGGGATAAAGGCTATGGCTACACCTTC.

Written as DNA, the CDR3 is TGTGCCAGCTCGAGAACAGGCGGGGGCTCCTACAATGAGCAGTTCTTC. Translation: CASSRTGGGSYNEQFF. The rearrangement uses TRBV5-4 and TRBJ2-1, with 7 bases matching TRBD2. This CDR3 spans 16 amino acids. After removal of 7 bases from V and 0 bases from J, the junction contained 10 bases not matched to a gene. The germline V gene has CDR1 SGHNT and CDR2 YYREEE (reference sequence).

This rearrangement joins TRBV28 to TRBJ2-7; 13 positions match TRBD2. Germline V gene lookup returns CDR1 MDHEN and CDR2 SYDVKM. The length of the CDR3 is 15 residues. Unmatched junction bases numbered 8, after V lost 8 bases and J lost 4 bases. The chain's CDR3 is CASSRGGLAGYEQYF. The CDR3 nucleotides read TGTGCCAGCTCCCGAGGGGGACTAGCGGGGTACGAGCAGTACTTC. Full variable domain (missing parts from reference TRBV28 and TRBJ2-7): DVKVTQSSRYLVKRTGEKVFLECVQDMDHENMFWYRQDPGLGLRLIYFSYDVKMKEKGDIPEGYSVSREKKERFSLILESASTNQTSMYLCASSRGGLAGYEQYFGPGTRLTVT.

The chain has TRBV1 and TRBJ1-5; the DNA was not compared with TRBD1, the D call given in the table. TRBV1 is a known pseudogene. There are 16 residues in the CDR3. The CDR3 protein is CTSSQVPTGPYQPQHF. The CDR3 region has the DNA TGCACCAGCAGCCAAGTCCCGACAGGTCCTTATCAGCCCCAGCATTTT.

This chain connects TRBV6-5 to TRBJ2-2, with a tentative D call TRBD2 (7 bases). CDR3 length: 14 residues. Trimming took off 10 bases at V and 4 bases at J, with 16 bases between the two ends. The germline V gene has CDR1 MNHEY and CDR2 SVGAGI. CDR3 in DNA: TGTGCCACCGACTGGGGGGGCGTCACCGGGGAGCTGTTTTTT. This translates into CATDWGGVTGELFF.

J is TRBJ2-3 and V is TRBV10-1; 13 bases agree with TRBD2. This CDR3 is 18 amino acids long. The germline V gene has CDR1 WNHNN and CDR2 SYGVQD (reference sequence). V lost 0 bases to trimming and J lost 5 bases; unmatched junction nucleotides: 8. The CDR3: CASSESVTSGGSGDTQYF. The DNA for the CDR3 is TGCGCCAGCAGTGAGTCGGTGACTAGCGGGGGGTCGGGAGATACGCAGTATTTT.

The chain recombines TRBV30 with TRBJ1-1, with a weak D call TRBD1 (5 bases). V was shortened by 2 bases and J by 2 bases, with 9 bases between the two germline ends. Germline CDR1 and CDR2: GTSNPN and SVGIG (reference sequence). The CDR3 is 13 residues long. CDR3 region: CAWSRGPNTEAFF. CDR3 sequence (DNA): TGTGCCTGGAGTAGGGGTCCCAACACTGAAGCTTTCTTT. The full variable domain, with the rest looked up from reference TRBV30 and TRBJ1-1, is SQTIHQWPATLVQPVGSPLSLECTVEGTSNPNLYWYRQAAGRGLQLLFYSVGIGQISSEVPQNLSASRPQDRQFILSSKKLLLSDSGFYLCAWSRGPNTEAFFGQGTRLTVV.

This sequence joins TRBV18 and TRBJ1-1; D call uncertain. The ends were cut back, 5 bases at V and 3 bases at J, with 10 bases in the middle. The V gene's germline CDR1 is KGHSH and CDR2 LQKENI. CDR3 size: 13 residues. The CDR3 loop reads CASSNNADTEAFF. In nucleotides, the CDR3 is TGTGCCAGCTCAAACAATGCGGACACTGAAGCTTTCTTT.

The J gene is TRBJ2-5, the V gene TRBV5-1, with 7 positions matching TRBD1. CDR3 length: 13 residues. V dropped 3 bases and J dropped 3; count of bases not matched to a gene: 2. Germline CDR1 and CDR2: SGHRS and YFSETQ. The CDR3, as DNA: TGCGCCAGCAGCTCCGGGACAGAAGAGACCCAGTACTTC. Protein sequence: CASSSGTEETQYF.

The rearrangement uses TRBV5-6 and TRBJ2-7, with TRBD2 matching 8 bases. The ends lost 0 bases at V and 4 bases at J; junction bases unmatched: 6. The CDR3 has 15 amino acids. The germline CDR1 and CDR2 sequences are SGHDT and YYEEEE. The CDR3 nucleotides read TGTGCCAGCAGCTTGGCGGGGGGGAGTGTATACGAGCAGTACTTC. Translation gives CASSLAGGSVYEQYF.

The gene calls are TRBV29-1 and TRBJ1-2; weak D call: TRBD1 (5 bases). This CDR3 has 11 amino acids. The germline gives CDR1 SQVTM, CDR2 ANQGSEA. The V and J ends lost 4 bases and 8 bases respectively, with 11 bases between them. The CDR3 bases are TGCAGCGTTGGGGTAGGGGAAGGCTACACCTTC. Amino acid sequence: CSVGVGEGYTF.

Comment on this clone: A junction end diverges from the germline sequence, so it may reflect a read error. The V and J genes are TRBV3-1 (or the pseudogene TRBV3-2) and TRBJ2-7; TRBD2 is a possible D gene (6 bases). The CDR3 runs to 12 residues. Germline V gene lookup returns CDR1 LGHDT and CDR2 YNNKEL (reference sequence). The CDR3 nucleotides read TGTGCCAGCAGTCAAGACTTACTAGCGCAGTACTTC. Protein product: CASSQDLLAQYF.

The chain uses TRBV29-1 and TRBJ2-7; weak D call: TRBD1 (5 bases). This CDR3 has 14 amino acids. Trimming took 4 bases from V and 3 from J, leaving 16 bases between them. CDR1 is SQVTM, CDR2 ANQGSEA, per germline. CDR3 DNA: TGCAGCGTTGGCGAGAGCAACACAGGCTACGAGCAGTACTTC. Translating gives CSVGESNTGYEQYF.

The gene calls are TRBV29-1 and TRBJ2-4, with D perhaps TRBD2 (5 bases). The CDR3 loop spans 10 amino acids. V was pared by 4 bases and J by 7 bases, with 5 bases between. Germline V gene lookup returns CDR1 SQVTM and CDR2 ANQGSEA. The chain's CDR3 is CSVGGNIQYF. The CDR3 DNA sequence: TGCAGCGTTGGAGGGAACATTCAGTACTTC.

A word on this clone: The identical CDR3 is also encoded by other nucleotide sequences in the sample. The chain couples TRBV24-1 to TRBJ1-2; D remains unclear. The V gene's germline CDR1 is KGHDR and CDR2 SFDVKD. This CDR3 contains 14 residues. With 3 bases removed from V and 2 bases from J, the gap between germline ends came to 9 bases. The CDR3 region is CATSDPRRNYGYTF. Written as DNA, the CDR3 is TGTGCCACCAGTGATCCCCGGAGAAACTATGGCTACACCTTC.

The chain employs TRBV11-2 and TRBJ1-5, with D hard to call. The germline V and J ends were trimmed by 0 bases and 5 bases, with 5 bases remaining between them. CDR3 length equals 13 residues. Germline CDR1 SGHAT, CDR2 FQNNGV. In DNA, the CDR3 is TGTGCCAGCAGCTTAGAAGTAGATCAGCCCCAGCATTTT. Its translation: CASSLEVDQPQHF. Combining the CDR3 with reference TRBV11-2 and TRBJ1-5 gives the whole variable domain EAGVAQSPRYKIIEKRQSVAFWCNPISGHATLYWYQQILGQGPKLLIQFQNNGVVDDSQLPKDRFSAERLKGVDSTLKIQPAKLEDSAVYLCASSLEVDQPQHFGDGTRLSIL.

The CDR3, as DNA: TGTGCCAGCTCACCCCGCGGGGTGAACACTGAAGCTTTCTTT. Translation gives CASSPRGVNTEAFF. The chain carries TRBV18 and TRBJ1-1, with D uncertain. Germline V gene sequence: CDR1 KGHSH, CDR2 LQKENI. Trimming removed 3 bases at V and 0 bases at J, with 8 bases between. The CDR3 totals 14 residues.

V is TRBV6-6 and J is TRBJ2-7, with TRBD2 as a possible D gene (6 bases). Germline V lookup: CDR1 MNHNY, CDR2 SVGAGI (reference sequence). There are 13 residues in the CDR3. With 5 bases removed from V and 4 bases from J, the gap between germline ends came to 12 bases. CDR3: CASSQSGLYEQYF. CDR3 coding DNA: TGTGCCAGCAGTCAATCGGGACTTTACGAGCAGTACTTC.